A single sample is the source of the 24 T cell receptor beta chains below, sequenced in a study of technical replicates of blood from a few donors. TCRdb's copy holds only in-frame clones and misses some; the assay was immunoSEQ multiplex PCR. The sample shows about 90,000 clones, about 94% of them seen only once. Material for sequencing was T cells isolated from PBMCs. The receptor source for this set is a human donor in good health.

The chain uses TRBV4-1 and TRBJ2-1; 10 nucleotides agree with TRBD2. Germline loops: CDR1 MGHRA, CDR2 YSYEKL. This CDR3 contains 20 residues. The ends lost 3 bases at V and 5 bases at J; junction bases unmatched: 19. The DNA for the CDR3 is TGCGCCAGCAGCCAGTCCATGAGGGTGCGAAGCGGGAGGGCCGACAATGAGCAGTTCTTC. Translation gives CASSQSMRVRSGRADNEQFF.

The V call is TRBV2, the J call TRBJ2-1; 12 bases match TRBD2. Losses at the gene ends were 8 bases for V and 4 bases for J; bases not matched to a gene: 0. The germline CDR1 and CDR2 sequences are SNHLY and FYNNEI. The length of the CDR3 is 13 residues. As DNA, the CDR3 is TGTGCCAGCGGGACTAGCGGGTACAATGAGCAGTTCTTC. It specifies CASGTSGYNEQFF. Together with reference TRBV2 and TRBJ2-1, the CDR3 gives the full variable domain: EPEVTQTPSHQVTQMGQEVILRCVPISNHLYFYWYRQILGQKVEFLVSFYNNEISEKSEIFDDQFSVERPDGSNFTLKIRSTKLEDSAMYFCASGTSGYNEQFFGPGTRLTVL.

Comment on this clone: The sample contains more than one DNA sequence encoding this CDR3. The chain has TRBV5-1 and TRBJ2-7, with TRBD1 matching 7 bases. This CDR3 has 15 residues. Germline CDR1 reads SGHRS; CDR2 reads YFSETQ. Germline trimming cut 1 base from V and 0 bases from J; bases unmatched to any gene: 4. Here the CDR3 reads CASSLSQGRSYEQYF. The CDR3 DNA sequence: TGCGCCAGCAGCTTGTCACAGGGGCGCTCCTACGAGCAGTACTTC. The full variable domain, its missing parts supplied by reference TRBV5-1 and TRBJ2-7, is KAGVTQTPRYLIKTRGQQVTLSCSPISGHRSVSWYQQTPGQGLQFLFEYFSETQRNKGNFPGRFSGRQFSNSRSEMNVSTLELGDSALYLCASSLSQGRSYEQYFGPGTRLTVT.

This clone has only a few counts. The rearrangement links TRBV7-9 to TRBJ1-1; the D is unclear. V was cut by 7 bases and J by 6 bases, with 9 bases left in between. Germline CDR1 reads SEHNR; CDR2 reads FQNEAQ (reference sequence). The CDR3 consists of 11 residues. CDR3 in amino acids: CASTVGAEAFF. The CDR3 nucleotides are TGTGCCAGCACTGTCGGGGCTGAAGCTTTCTTT.

This chain connects TRBV27 to TRBJ2-1; 7 nucleotides line up with TRBD1. The CDR3 contains 17 residues. CDR1 and CDR2 from the germline V gene are MNHEY and SMNVEV (reference sequence). The V and J ends lost 0 bases and 13 bases, in that order; junction bases with no gene match: 18. The CDR3 DNA reads as TGTGCCAGCAGTTTATCCACAGTGTTTCTTAACAGGGGCCTACAGTTCTTC. As protein: CASSLSTVFLNRGLQFF.

V and J are TRBV5-1 and TRBJ2-3; perhaps TRBD1 as D (6 bases). CDR3 length: 15 amino acids. V shed 5 bases and J shed 0 bases, with 13 bases lying between them. Germline V lookup: CDR1 SGHRS, CDR2 YFSETQ. As DNA, the CDR3 is TGCGCCAGCAGTAGAGGACAGACAAGCACAGATACGCAGTATTTT. Translation gives CASSRGQTSTDTQYF.

The table lists this clone with a count of one. This chain connects TRBV5-4 to TRBJ2-2, with 10 bases lining up with TRBD2. Trimming cost V 2 bases and J 3 bases; bases outside gene matches: 7. This CDR3 has 17 amino acids. From germline, CDR1 is SGHNT and CDR2 YYREEE (reference sequence). In nucleotides, the CDR3 is TGTGCCAGCAGCTTCCGATCAGGACTAGCGGACACCGGGGAGCTGTTTTTT. Amino acids: CASSFRSGLADTGELFF.

The chain has TRBV10-3 and TRBJ2-5, with D unresolved. This CDR3 is built from 12 residues. V lost 2 bases and J lost 3, with 4 bases in between. The germline V gene has CDR1 ENHRY and CDR2 SYGVKD. Written as DNA, the CDR3 is TGTGCCATCAGTGAGACTGAAGAGACCCAGTACTTC. This encodes CAISETEETQYF.

The V and J genes are TRBV10-2 and TRBJ2-1; 11 bases line up with TRBD2. This CDR3 has 15 residues. V lost 6 bases, J lost 3 bases, and 4 bases stayed unmatched. CDR1 and CDR2 from the germline V gene are WSHSY and SAAADI. The CDR3 here is CASSLAGGYYNEQFF. The CDR3 nucleotides read TGCGCCAGCAGCCTAGCGGGGGGTTACTACAATGAGCAGTTCTTC.

This chain joins TRBV28 and TRBJ2-7; the D gene is possibly TRBD2 (5 bases). Deletions cut 8 bases from V and 2 bases from J, with 13 bases between. This CDR3 contains 13 residues. Germline loops: CDR1 MDHEN, CDR2 SYDVKM. The CDR3: CASGSGLPYEQYF. In DNA, the CDR3 is TGTGCCAGCGGGTCGGGGTTACCCTACGAGCAGTACTTC.

The V gene is TRBV5-4, the J gene TRBJ1-1; unclear D gene. V gave up 1 base and J gave up 1 base, with 5 bases separating them. The CDR3 has 13 amino acids. Germline V gene data show CDR1 as SGHNT and CDR2 as YYREEE (reference sequence). The CDR3 bases are TGTGCCAGCAGCTTGTTTAAGAACACTGAAGCTTTCTTT. Protein product: CASSLFKNTEAFF. The full variable domain, its missing parts supplied by reference TRBV5-4 and TRBJ1-1, is ETGVTQSPTHLIKTRGQQVTLRCSSQSGHNTVSWYQQALGQGPQFIFQYYREEENGRGNFPPRFSGLQFPNYSSELNVNALELDDSALYLCASSLFKNTEAFFGQGTRLTVV.

The V call is TRBV5-1, the J call TRBJ2-7, with 10 bases fitting TRBD2. Trimming cost V 4 bases and J 0 bases; bases outside gene matches: 10. Germline V gene lookup returns CDR1 SGHRS and CDR2 YFSETQ. There are 17 residues in the CDR3. The CDR3 reads CASSTGRLAGVSYEQYF. CDR3 bases: TGCGCCAGCAGCACGGGTCGACTAGCGGGCGTCTCCTACGAGCAGTACTTC.

The genes are TRBV30 and TRBJ2-7; D gene ambiguous. Per the germline V gene, CDR1 is GTSNPN and CDR2 is SVGIG (reference sequence). Trimming shortened V by 0 bases and J by 6 bases, and 6 bases separated the two germline ends. The CDR3 is made up of 11 amino acids. The CDR3 region is CAWSVGSEQYF. In DNA form, the CDR3 reads TGTGCCTGGAGTGTCGGGTCCGAGCAGTACTTC.

The chain employs TRBV4-1 and TRBJ1-5; the D is unclear. V lost 0 bases and J lost 3, with 6 bases in between. Germline assignment: CDR1 MGHRA and CDR2 YSYEKL. The CDR3 runs 14 residues. The CDR3 nucleotides are TGCGCCAGCAGCCAAGAAGGACTCAATCAGCCCCAGCATTTT. Translation: CASSQEGLNQPQHF.

The genes are TRBV2 and TRBJ2-3; 7 nucleotides line up with TRBD2. Germline CDR1 reads SNHLY; CDR2 reads FYNNEI. The CDR3 totals 12 residues. The junction had 2 bases not matched to a gene; V was cut back by 5 bases and J by 6 bases. This chain's CDR3 is CASSSLADTQYF. In nucleotides, the CDR3 is TGTGCCAGCAGTTCACTAGCGGATACGCAGTATTTT.

This chain links TRBV5-4 with TRBJ2-7; 7 bases fit TRBD1. CDR1 is SGHNT, CDR2 YYREEE, per germline (reference sequence). The CDR3 runs 15 residues. Trimming took 0 bases from V and 3 from J; bases not matched to a gene: 6. CDR3 sequence reads: CASSLAGTAGYEQYF. The CDR3 region has the DNA TGTGCCAGCAGCTTGGCCGGGACAGCAGGCTACGAGCAGTACTTC.

V usage is TRBV5-1 and J usage is TRBJ1-3; D may be TRBD1 (5 bases). This CDR3 has 15 residues. Trimming shortened V by 4 bases and J by 1 base, and 12 bases separated the two germline ends. CDR1 SGHRS and CDR2 YFSETQ come from the germline V gene. CDR3: CASSMAGGSGNTIYF. As DNA, the CDR3 is TGCGCCAGCAGCATGGCCGGGGGGTCTGGAAACACCATATATTTT.

The V call is TRBV7-6, the J call TRBJ2-5; 12 bases agree with TRBD1. The CDR3 contains 15 residues. V trimming: 1 base; J trimming: 4 bases; junction bases outside the gene matches: 1. Germline lookup yields CDR1 SGHVS and CDR2 FNYEAQ. The CDR3 protein is CASSLGDRGRETQYF. The CDR3 DNA reads as TGTGCCAGCAGCTTAGGGGACAGGGGGCGAGAGACCCAGTACTTC.

V gene TRBV19 combines with J gene TRBJ1-1, with D unresolved. V gave up 3 bases and J gave up 6 bases, with 8 bases separating them. The CDR3 contains 12 residues. From germline, CDR1 is LNHDA and CDR2 SQIVND (reference sequence). CDR3 amino acids: CASSISESEAFF. The CDR3 coding sequence is TGTGCCAGTAGTATTTCCGAGTCTGAAGCTTTCTTT.

V usage is TRBV5-4 and J usage is TRBJ2-7, with D tentatively TRBD2 (7 bases). The CDR3 runs to 15 residues. Trimming pared 0 bases from V and 5 bases from J, leaving 15 bases between. Germline V gene data show CDR1 as SGHNT and CDR2 as YYREEE (reference sequence). For the CDR3, the DNA is TGTGCCAGCAGCTTGGATGCGGGGGCCAAGAACGAGCAGTACTTC. Translation: CASSLDAGAKNEQYF.

The V call is TRBV2, the J call TRBJ2-2, with 12 bases that match TRBD2. V lost 7 bases and J lost 3; bases outside the gene matches: 3. From germline, CDR1 is SNHLY and CDR2 FYNNEI. The CDR3 runs 15 residues. DNA for the CDR3: TGTGCCAGCACCCGACTAGCGGGAGACACCGGGGAGCTGTTTTTT. Translated, it gives CASTRLAGDTGELFF.

The chain is built from TRBV19 and TRBJ2-7; 7 nucleotides align to TRBD1. In germline, CDR1 is LNHDA, CDR2 SQIVND (reference sequence). The CDR3 spans 15 residues. V dropped 4 bases and J dropped 0; count of bases not matched to a gene: 6. The CDR3 spells CASSRYRDSSYEQYF. CDR3 DNA: TGTGCCAGTAGTAGGTATAGGGACAGCTCCTACGAGCAGTACTTC.

The V gene is TRBV5-5, the J gene TRBJ2-7, with TRBD1 matching 7 bases. The CDR3 extends over 13 amino acids. J gave up 2 bases and V 6 bases, and 5 bases lay outside the gene matches. Germline V gives CDR1 SGHKS, CDR2 YYEKEE (reference sequence). The CDR3 bases are TGTGCCAGCACAAGACAGGGAACCTACGAGCAGTACTTC. Protein product: CASTRQGTYEQYF.

The rearrangement joins TRBV2 to TRBJ1-5; tentatively, D is TRBD1 (6 bases). Germline V lookup: CDR1 SNHLY, CDR2 FYNNEI. The CDR3 is 12 residues long. V was trimmed by 5 bases and J by 11 bases, leaving 13 bases between them. DNA of the CDR3: TGTGCCAGCAGTCCGCAGGACAGTGCCCAGCATTTT. This sequence encodes CASSPQDSAQHF.